This entry concerns a single TCR beta chain. This sample stems from a study of early stage breast cancer tumors. Germline CDR1 SGDLS, CDR2 YYNGEE. This CDR3 has 16 amino acids. Trimming removed 0 bases from V and 2 bases from J; junction bases left unmatched: 3. Produced via immunoSEQ multiplex PCR; TCRdb's table is partial and in-frame only. The sample has over 20,000 clones, about 70% seen once; the top ten hold around 9.5%. Sample: breast tumor tissue. The clonotype originates from a person between 60 and 69 years old with breast cancer. The chain uses TRBV9 and TRBJ2-2, with 8 bases aligning to TRBD2. In DNA form, the CDR3 reads TGTGCCAGCAGCGTAGTTACTAGCGGAAACACCGGGGAGCTGTTTTTT. Encoded protein: CASSVVTSGNTGELFF.